These 4 T cell receptor beta chains originate from one sample sequenced in a study of CD8+ T cells in alopecia areata. This sample's treatment: oral pan-JAK inhibitor, 5-10 mg twice daily. Reverse transcribed after extraction, RNA yielded cDNA as the sequencing template. Repertoires were generated with immunoSEQ multiplex PCR, while TCRdb's copy carries only in-frame clones and drops some. The sample lists about 120,000 clones, about 50% occurring once. The sequencing here drew on CD4+ T cells sorted from blood, taken at week 4, from a patient treated with tofacitinib. The source is a human donor with alopecia areata.

This chain joins TRBV5-1 and TRBJ2-3, with 13 bases identical to TRBD2. The V segment lost 4 bases and the J segment 7 bases; nucleotides outside the gene matches: 12. This CDR3 contains 17 residues. Germline CDR1 reads SGHRS; CDR2 reads YFSETQ. CDR3 in DNA: TGCGCCAGCAGCCTTAAGGGGACTAGCGGGATGATATATACGCAGTATTTT. This encodes CASSLKGTSGMIYTQYF.

This chain uses TRBV2 with TRBJ1-2; TRBD1 is a possible D gene (6 bases). Deletions cut 11 bases from V and 8 bases from J, with 24 bases between. The CDR3 spans 14 residues. CDR1 and CDR2 from the germline V gene are SNHLY and FYNNEI. For the CDR3, the DNA is TGTGCCGGCAATCCTAACACAGGGATGAAAGGCTACACCTTC. Its protein product is CAGNPNTGMKGYTF.

This chain connects TRBV5-1 to TRBJ2-1; maybe TRBD2 (6 bases). The germline CDR1 and CDR2 sequences are SGHRS and YFSETQ. Trimming removed 6 bases from V and 5 bases from J, with 18 bases in between. The CDR3 has 15 amino acids. The CDR3 here is CASIIRGNLDNEQFF. For the CDR3, the DNA is TGCGCCAGCATCATTCGGGGGAATTTAGACAATGAGCAGTTCTTC.

This CDR3 reads CSAGTGRPEAFF. Written as DNA, the CDR3 is TGCAGCGCCGGGACAGGGAGACCTGAAGCTTTCTTT. The genes are TRBV29-1 and TRBJ1-1, with TRBD1 identical over 9 bases. The ends lost 7 bases at V and 6 bases at J; junction bases unmatched: 6. Germline V gene lookup returns CDR1 SQVTM and CDR2 ANQGSEA. The CDR3 is made up of 12 amino acids.